The 28 T cell receptor beta chains below were found in one sample sequenced in a study of blood T cells in healthy people across ages. Primed by a sample-barcoded 5' primer and a J-beta primer mix, a second PCR proceeded for 7 to 11 cycles. One entry per CDR3 protein, called by TCRdb with MiXCR from the 5' RACE reads. The sample contains hundreds of thousands of distinct CDR3 sequences, roughly 50% of which appear only once. What was sequenced was blood. The receptors here all came from a young man in good health.

A single count supports this clonotype. This rearrangement joins TRBV4-3 to TRBJ1-1; perhaps TRBD1 as D (5 bases). V was cut by 0 bases and J by 6 bases, with 11 bases left in between. Germline lookup yields CDR1 LGHNA and CDR2 YSLEER. The CDR3 is 14 residues long. The CDR3 loop is CASSQDPFRAEAFF. Here the CDR3 DNA reads TGCGCCAGCAGCCAAGATCCCTTCAGGGCTGAAGCTTTCTTT.

The rearrangement uses TRBV7-9 and TRBJ2-1, with a weak D call TRBD2 (6 bases). Germline values: CDR1 SEHNR, CDR2 FQNEAQ (reference sequence). CDR3 length: 16 amino acids. V lost 5 bases and J 6 bases, leaving 20 bases between the germline ends. The CDR3 loop is CASSPPQRAGGNEQFF. The CDR3 DNA reads as TGTGCCAGCAGCCCCCCCCAACGAGCGGGCGGCAATGAGCAGTTCTTC.

This clonotype appeared once. This rearrangement joins TRBV4-2 to TRBJ1-6, with D possibly matching TRBD1 (5 bases). CDR1 and CDR2 from the germline V gene are LGHNA and YNFKEQ. This CDR3 spans 16 amino acids. The germline V and J ends were trimmed by 4 bases and 9 bases, with 19 bases remaining between them. The CDR3 region is CASSPRGTDLFSPLHF. In DNA, the CDR3 is TGTGCCAGCAGCCCTCGCGGGACTGATCTTTTTTCACCCCTCCACTTT.

J is TRBJ2-1 and V is TRBV7-9; tentative D call: TRBD2 (6 bases). This CDR3 is built from 14 residues. CDR1 is SEHNR, CDR2 FQNEAQ, per germline (reference sequence). The V end was cut by 6 bases, the J end by 5 bases, with 14 bases between. In DNA, the CDR3 is TGTGCCAGCAGTACCGGGACTCCCCACAATGAGCAGTTCTTC. It is translated as CASSTGTPHNEQFF.

This clonotype was seen more than once but under ten times. Its ends do not fully match the called genes, so a read error is possible. V and J are TRBV7-7 and TRBJ2-5; D ambiguous. CDR1 and CDR2 from the germline V gene are SSHAT and FNYEAQ (reference sequence). CDR3 length: 13 amino acids. The CDR3 nucleotides read TGTGCTAGCAGCTTAGGGATCGAAGAGACCCAGTACTTC. This translates into CASSLGIEETQYF.

The chain carries TRBV19 and TRBJ2-1; D is possibly TRBD1 (6 bases). This CDR3 comprises 14 residues. Trimming left V 5 bases short and J 15 bases short, with 23 bases between. Germline V lookup: CDR1 LNHDA, CDR2 SQIVND (reference sequence). CDR3: CASSVPTGMVSLFF. The CDR3 DNA reads TGTGCCAGTAGTGTCCCGACAGGCATGGTTTCCCTGTTCTTC.

Here the CDR3 reads CSVRERAVGTGELFF. The CDR3 bases are TGCAGCGTTAGGGAACGGGCCGTCGGCACCGGGGAGCTGTTTTTT. This rearrangement joins TRBV29-1 to TRBJ2-2; no reliable D call. With 5 bases removed from V and 4 bases from J, the gap between germline ends came to 17 bases. The length of the CDR3 is 15 residues. Germline-derived CDR1 and CDR2 are SQVTM and ANQGSEA.

The CDR3 spells CASSQEGGGVGEQYF. CDR3 sequence (DNA): TGTGCCAGCAGCCAAGAAGGGGGTGGGGTAGGCGAGCAGTACTTC. The rearrangement links TRBV4-2 to TRBJ2-5, with D perhaps matching TRBD1 (6 bases). The assigned J gene may be wrong: the sequence end matches TRBJ2-7 better. The CDR3 covers 15 residues. CDR1 LGHNA and CDR2 YNFKEQ come from the germline V gene.

About this clonotype: One end of the junction does not line up with germline, which may come from a read error. The chain is built from TRBV4-1 and TRBJ2-6, with D perhaps TRBD1 (5 bases). Germline values: CDR1 MGHRA, CDR2 YSYEKL. The length of the CDR3 is 20 residues. The DNA for the CDR3 is TGCGCCAGCAGCCAAGATCGGTATACAGGTACGCTGTCTGGGGCCAACGCCCTGACTTTC. Translation: CASSQDRYTGTLSGANALTF.

J is TRBJ2-3 and V is TRBV2; 8 bases match TRBD2. The germline CDR1 and CDR2 sequences are SNHLY and FYNNEI. Losses at the gene ends were 6 bases for V and 5 bases for J; bases not matched to a gene: 7. This CDR3 has 14 residues. The CDR3, as DNA: TGTGCCAGCAGGGATCCGAGCGGGGGAGATACGCAGTATTTT. Protein: CASRDPSGGDTQYF.

The V call is TRBV7-6, the J call TRBJ1-1, with D possibly being TRBD1 (6 bases). The germline CDR1 and CDR2 sequences are SGHVS and FNYEAQ. CDR3 length equals 15 residues. Trimming stripped 4 bases from V and 5 bases from J, with 17 bases between. The CDR3 DNA follows: TGTGCCAGCAGCTCCTACAGGGCGCGGCGTACTGAAGCTTTCTTT. Protein product: CASSSYRARRTEAFF.

This chain uses TRBV7-2 with TRBJ2-4, with D perhaps matching TRBD1 or TRBD2 (5 bases each). The J call may be wrong; the DNA end is better matched by TRBJ2-7. This CDR3 region has 17 residues. CDR1 and CDR2 from the germline V gene are SGHTA and FQGNSA. The CDR3 spells CASSLAPGPNWSYEQYF. The CDR3 nucleotides are TGTGCCAGCAGCTTAGCCCCGGGGCCCAACTGGTCCTACGAGCAGTACTTC.

The V call is TRBV6-5, the J call TRBJ2-1, with a weak D call TRBD2 (6 bases). This CDR3 contains 16 residues. Germline V CDR1 and CDR2: MNHEY, SVGAGI. Trimming removed 3 bases from V and 4 bases from J, with 16 bases in between. The CDR3 spells CASSYFAGSGYNEQFF. The DNA for the CDR3 is TGTGCCAGCAGTTATTTTGCGGGGTCGGGTTACAATGAGCAGTTCTTC.

This clonotype was seen more than once but under ten times. The V call is TRBV11-2, the J call TRBJ2-1; the D gene could be TRBD1 or TRBD2 (5 bases each). Deletions cut 7 bases from V and 9 bases from J, with 13 bases between. This CDR3 contains 12 residues. CDR1 SGHAT and CDR2 FQNNGV come from the germline V gene. The CDR3 bases are TGTGCCAGCAAACTAGGGGTAACTGAGCAGTTCTTC. The encoded protein is CASKLGVTEQFF.

V and J are TRBV12-3 or TRBV12-4 and TRBJ2-7; possibly TRBD2 for D (5 bases). There are 14 residues in the CDR3. Trimming pared 3 bases from V and 2 bases from J, leaving 11 bases between. CDR3 sequence: CASSFGPGTYEQYF. CDR3 in DNA: TGTGCCAGCAGTTTTGGACCGGGAACCTACGAGCAGTACTTC.

Only a few counts were recorded for this clonotype. The chain uses TRBV4-3 and TRBJ2-6; no reliable D call. V was cut by 1 base and J by 0 bases, with 16 bases left in between. Germline V gene data show CDR1 as LGHNA and CDR2 as YSLEER. CDR3 length: 19 amino acids. The CDR3 sequence is CASSQAGRRSISGANVLTF. Here the CDR3 DNA reads TGCGCCAGCAGCCAAGCAGGCCGACGGTCAATCTCTGGGGCCAACGTCCTGACTTTC.

V and J are TRBV6-2 or TRBV6-3 and TRBJ2-7; TRBD1 aligns across 7 bases. TRBJ2-5 matches the DNA end more closely, so the J call is doubtful. The CDR3 length is 15 residues. Germline V gives CDR1 MNHEY, CDR2 SVGEGT. The chain's CDR3 is CASRTDRFLTETQYF. The CDR3 DNA follows: TGTGCCAGCAGAACGGACAGGTTCTTGACAGAGACCCAGTACTTC.

V gene TRBV4-3 combines with J gene TRBJ2-3; 14 bases fit TRBD2. There are 17 residues in the CDR3. Per germline, CDR1 LGHNA and CDR2 YSLEER. After removal of 3 bases from V and 6 bases from J, the junction contained 8 bases not matched to a gene. CDR3 in amino acids: CASSQGTSGGVGDTQYF. The CDR3 DNA is TGCGCCAGCAGCCAGGGGACTAGCGGGGGAGTGGGGGATACGCAGTATTTT.

The chain joins TRBV29-1 to TRBJ2-1, with 14 bases aligning to TRBD2. This CDR3 region has 15 residues. CDR1 and CDR2 from the germline V gene are SQVTM and ANQGSEA. J lost 5 bases, V lost 6 bases, and 6 bases had no gene match. As DNA, the CDR3 is TGCAGCGTCCGGACTAGCGGGGGGAGTAACAATGAGCAGTTCTTC. It specifies CSVRTSGGSNNEQFF.

V is TRBV30 and J is TRBJ2-1; 7 bases agree with TRBD2. V trimming: 1 base; J trimming: 4 bases; junction bases outside the gene matches: 7. The CDR3 spans 15 residues. Germline V gene sequence: CDR1 GTSNPN, CDR2 SVGIG (reference sequence). CDR3 nucleotides: TGTGCCTGGAGTGGGTGGCGGGAGAATTACAATGAGCAGTTCTTC. It specifies CAWSGWRENYNEQFF.

The V gene is TRBV20-1, the J gene TRBJ2-1, with D possibly TRBD2 on 5 matching bases. Trimming removed 3 bases at V and 8 bases at J, with 20 bases between. CDR3 length: 15 amino acids. Germline CDR1 reads DFQATT; CDR2 reads SNEGSKA (reference sequence). CDR3 DNA: TGCAGTGCTAGGGCCATTAGCGCCAACACCTATGAGCAGTTCTTC. Its protein is CSARAISANTYEQFF.

The CDR3 loop is CSARDSVNTEAFF. DNA for the CDR3: TGCAGTGCTAGAGATTCGGTAAACACTGAAGCTTTCTTT. The chain employs TRBV20-1 and TRBJ1-1, with no clear D. The CDR3 extends over 13 amino acids. CDR1 is DFQATT and CDR2 is SNEGSKA in the germline V gene (reference sequence). V lost 0 bases, J lost 2 bases, and 7 bases lay in between.

This clonotype was detected only once. The V and J genes are TRBV27 and TRBJ2-4; 7 positions match TRBD1. There are 16 residues in the CDR3. CDR1 and CDR2 from the germline V gene are MNHEY and SMNVEV (reference sequence). Trimming removed 6 bases from V and 2 bases from J; junction bases left unmatched: 10. CDR3 sequence (DNA): TGTGCCAGCAGGAACTCAGGGGGTCTAACCAAAAACATTCAGTACTTC. Translating gives CASRNSGGLTKNIQYF.

There are many counts of this clonotype. The chain recombines TRBV15 with TRBJ2-5, with 7 bases fitting TRBD2. Germline trimming cut 10 bases from V and 1 base from J; bases unmatched to any gene: 9. This CDR3 contains 14 residues. Germline lookup yields CDR1 LNHNV and CDR2 YYDKDF (reference sequence). The CDR3 nucleotides read TGTGCCATTCAAGCGGGACCCCCCCAAGAGACCCAGTACTTC. It codes for CAIQAGPPQETQYF. Based on the CDR3 plus reference TRBV15 and TRBJ2-5, the full variable domain is DAMVIQNPRYQVTQFGKPVTLSCSQTLNHNVMYWYQQKSSQAPKLLFHYYDKDFNNEADTPDNFQSRRPNTSFCFLDIRSPGLGDTAMYLCAIQAGPPQETQYFGPGTRLLVL.

This clonotype was detected only a few times. The chain couples TRBV29-1 to TRBJ2-5, with 11 nucleotides matching TRBD2. Trimming removed 7 bases from V and 4 bases from J; junction bases left unmatched: 8. The CDR3 is made up of 14 amino acids. The germline gives CDR1 SQVTM, CDR2 ANQGSEA. Here the CDR3 reads CSGKLAGVGETQYF. The CDR3 DNA follows: TGCAGCGGAAAACTAGCGGGAGTCGGAGAGACCCAGTACTTC.

The V gene is TRBV28, the J gene TRBJ1-5, with a tentative D call TRBD1 (5 bases). Germline V gene data show CDR1 as MDHEN and CDR2 as SYDVKM. V was shortened by 3 bases and J by 5 bases, with 11 bases between the two germline ends. This CDR3 contains 14 residues. CDR3 residues: CASSFGGGDQPQHF. As DNA, the CDR3 is TGTGCCAGCAGTTTTGGGGGAGGGGATCAGCCCCAGCATTTT.

The chain has TRBV12-3 or TRBV12-4 and TRBJ1-5; the D is unclear. V lost 5 bases and J 3 bases, leaving 8 bases between the germline ends. The CDR3 contains 13 residues. CDR3 DNA: TGTGCCAGCAGTAACAGTCCCAATCAGCCCCAGCATTTT. Translation: CASSNSPNQPQHF.

Written as DNA, the CDR3 is TGTGCCAGCAGCTTAGGAATAGCCCCCTACGAGCAGTACTTC. It is translated as CASSLGIAPYEQYF. This chain uses TRBV7-2 with TRBJ2-7; no reliable D call. This CDR3 is built from 14 residues. Germline lookup yields CDR1 SGHTA and CDR2 FQGNSA. Between the trimmed V and J ends, which lost 1 base and 2 bases, there was a span of 9 bases.